The rows below give T cell receptor beta chains drawn from one sample of a study of human CD4 T cells and Enterobacteriaceae. Here immunoSEQ multiplex PCR was the method, and the copy in TCRdb shows in-frame clones only, minus some. This sample has 25,000 to 35,000 clones; around 80% occur once, and the top ten carry around 0.88%. Sequenced sample: memory CD4+ T cells from blood. These receptors originate from a human donor in good health. CDR3s include the opening cysteine and the closing phenylalanine or tryptophan. The order of the fields is clone size, D gene, V gene, CDR3 length, J gene, CDR3 protein. The D gene is left open where the match is weak. Only part of the rows carry a size: once, few, many, or a class if the clone is expanded.

abundance: -
d_gene: -
v_gene: TRBV6-1
len: 19
j_gene: TRBJ1-2
CDR3aa: CASSEARGSRDAGLYGYTF

abundance: once
d_gene: TRBD2
v_gene: TRBV15
len: 14
j_gene: TRBJ2-1
CDR3aa: CATSRGAGGNEQFF

abundance: few
d_gene: -
v_gene: TRBV7-9
len: 11
j_gene: TRBJ1-2
CDR3aa: CASSSQSRYTF

abundance: -
d_gene: -
v_gene: TRBV30
len: 13
j_gene: TRBJ1-3
CDR3aa: CAWSSTLWGTIYF

abundance: once
d_gene: TRBD2
v_gene: TRBV11-2
len: 18
j_gene: TRBJ2-1
CDR3aa: CASTISQASGRRYNEQFF

abundance: -
d_gene: -
v_gene: TRBV6-4
len: 13
j_gene: TRBJ2-7
CDR3aa: CASNEGDPYEQYF

abundance: -
d_gene: -
v_gene: TRBV28
len: 17
j_gene: TRBJ2-6
CDR3aa: CASSPPGASSGANVLTF

abundance: -
d_gene: -
v_gene: TRBV6-5
len: 14
j_gene: TRBJ2-7
CDR3aa: CASSWAGRSYEQYF

abundance: -
d_gene: -
v_gene: TRBV30
len: 10
j_gene: TRBJ1-1
CDR3aa: CALGHLEAFF

abundance: once
d_gene: -
v_gene: TRBV4-2
len: 15
j_gene: TRBJ1-3
CDR3aa: CASSQSDGEGNTIYF

abundance: -
d_gene: -
v_gene: TRBV6-1
len: 13
j_gene: TRBJ2-7
CDR3aa: CASTPPGHYEQYF

abundance: once
d_gene: TRBD2
v_gene: TRBV5-1
len: 17
j_gene: TRBJ2-5
CDR3aa: CASSFGTSGRGTETQYF

abundance: -
d_gene: -
v_gene: TRBV5-1
len: 16
j_gene: TRBJ2-7
CDR3aa: CASSLNRDTSYYEQYF

abundance: -
d_gene: -
v_gene: TRBV28
len: 15
j_gene: TRBJ2-7
CDR3aa: CASSPQTPGSDEQYF

abundance: -
d_gene: -
v_gene: TRBV5-4
len: 14
j_gene: TRBJ1-2
CDR3aa: CASSLGRADYGYTF

abundance: -
d_gene: TRBD2
v_gene: TRBV5-6
len: 15
j_gene: TRBJ2-7
CDR3aa: CASSAGGRGSREQYF

abundance: -
d_gene: TRBD1
v_gene: TRBV2
len: 15
j_gene: TRBJ1-6
CDR3aa: CASRSQGDYNSPLHF

abundance: -
d_gene: -
v_gene: TRBV30
len: 11
j_gene: TRBJ1-2
CDR3aa: CAWSDSYGYTF

abundance: -
d_gene: TRBD2
v_gene: TRBV11-3
len: 15
j_gene: TRBJ2-1
CDR3aa: CASSPGLADSDEQFF

abundance: -
d_gene: TRBD2
v_gene: TRBV5-1
len: 16
j_gene: TRBJ2-2
CDR3aa: CASSLEGLVATGELFF

abundance: -
d_gene: -
v_gene: TRBV7-3
len: 16
j_gene: TRBJ2-4
CDR3aa: CASSPLTGGLVNIQYF

abundance: once
d_gene: TRBD2
v_gene: TRBV7-6
len: 18
j_gene: TRBJ2-7
CDR3aa: CASSPTTGLAGGRYEQYF

abundance: -
d_gene: -
v_gene: TRBV5-1
len: 17
j_gene: TRBJ1-1
CDR3aa: CASTRTGYLFENTEAFF

abundance: -
d_gene: -
v_gene: TRBV7-9
len: 14
j_gene: TRBJ2-7
CDR3aa: CASSSLGKGDEQYF

abundance: -
d_gene: -
v_gene: TRBV7-2
len: 14
j_gene: TRBJ2-7
CDR3aa: CASSLVPQTYEQYF

abundance: once
d_gene: -
v_gene: TRBV9
len: 12
j_gene: TRBJ2-2
CDR3aa: CASSISTGELFF

abundance: -
d_gene: -
v_gene: TRBV18
len: 18
j_gene: TRBJ1-6
CDR3aa: CASSPLQAPSSYNSPLHF

abundance: -
d_gene: -
v_gene: TRBV19
len: 14
j_gene: TRBJ2-7
CDR3aa: CASSRDAGADEQYF

abundance: few
d_gene: -
v_gene: TRBV6-6
len: 14
j_gene: TRBJ2-7
CDR3aa: CASSYSDLSNEQYF

abundance: -
d_gene: TRBD2
v_gene: TRBV19
len: 15
j_gene: TRBJ2-1
CDR3aa: CASIPGLAGAGEQFF

abundance: once
d_gene: -
v_gene: TRBV6-5
len: 15
j_gene: TRBJ2-3
CDR3aa: CASSYREKRTDTQYF

abundance: -
d_gene: TRBD1
v_gene: TRBV29-1
len: 13
j_gene: TRBJ2-5
CDR3aa: CSVEEGGTKTQYF